This T cell receptor beta chain is from a study of T cell responses to AZD1222 COVID-19 vaccine. For the study at large: Pooling of second doses given at about 4 or about 12 weeks was done. Findings and limits, study-wide: Donors, mostly white British, included more females; clonal diversity was possibly underestimated. Distributed over spike, vaccine-associated CD4 TCRs predominated at 160-218 and 743-854. Elevations in Spike-specific TCR breadth and depth followed administration of two AZD1222 doses.

Some clones are missing from TCRdb's copy, which holds only in-frame ones; the method was immunoSEQ multiplex PCR. The sample includes 200,000 to 300,000 clones, approximately 93% of them seen just once. About this clone: Its matching antigen is unknown.

Germline CDR1 LGHDT, CDR2 YNNKEL (reference sequence). With V trimmed by 7 bases and J by 10 bases, 13 bases remained unmatched. CDR3 length equals 14 residues. The sample was peripheral blood, taken on day 0 of AZD1222 vaccination. This sequence originates from an adult in good health. The chain has TRBV3-1 (or the pseudogene TRBV3-2) and TRBJ2-7, with 10 bases matching TRBD2. CDR3 nucleotides: TGTGCCAGCACCGATGCCGGACTAGCGGCCTCACAGTACTTC. Its translation is CASTDAGLAASQYF.